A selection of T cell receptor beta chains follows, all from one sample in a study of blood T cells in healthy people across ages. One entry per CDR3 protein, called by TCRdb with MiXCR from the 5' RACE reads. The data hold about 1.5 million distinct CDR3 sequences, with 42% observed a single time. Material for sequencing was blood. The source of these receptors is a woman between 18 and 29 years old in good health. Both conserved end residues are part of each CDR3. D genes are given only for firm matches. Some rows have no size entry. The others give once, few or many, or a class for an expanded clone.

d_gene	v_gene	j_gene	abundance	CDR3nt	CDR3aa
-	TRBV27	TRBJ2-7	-	TGTGCCAGCAGTACGTTACGGACCGGCGAGCAGTACTTC	CASSTLRTGEQYF
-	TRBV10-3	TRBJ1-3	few	TGTGCCATCAGTGAGGTAGGGGCCTCTGGAAACACCATATATTTT	CAISEVGASGNTIYF
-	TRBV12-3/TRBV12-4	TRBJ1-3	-	TGTGCCAGCAGCCCCCACGGGGGGTCTGGAAACACCATATATTTT	CASSPHGGSGNTIYF
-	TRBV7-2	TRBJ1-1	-	TGTGCCAGCAGCTTAGAAGCTCAGACCGTGAGGAGCACTGAAGCTTTCTTT	CASSLEAQTVRSTEAFF
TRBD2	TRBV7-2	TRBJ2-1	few	TGTGCCAGTCCGAGCGGGAGGGCGAGCAATGAGCAGTTCTTC	CASPSGRASNEQFF
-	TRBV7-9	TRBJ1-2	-	TGTGCCAGCAGCTCCTCCAATTTGAGAAAATATGGCTACACCTTC	CASSSSNLRKYGYTF
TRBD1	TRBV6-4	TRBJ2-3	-	TGTGCCAGCAGTCCCTGGGCCGGACAGGGGTTTGGGACAGATACGCAGTATTTT	CASSPWAGQGFGTDTQYF
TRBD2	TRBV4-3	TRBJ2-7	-	TGCGCCAGCAGCCAAGATACTGGGAGACTAGCAGCCTACAATGAGCAGTACTTC	CASSQDTGRLAAYNEQYF
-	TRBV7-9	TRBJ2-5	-	TGTGCCAGCAGCTTAGCTGCTAGCAAAGAGACCCAGTACTTC	CASSLAASKETQYF
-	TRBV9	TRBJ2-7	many	TGTGCCAGCAGCTTGGGGCCCCGGAGCTCCTACGAGCAGTACTTC	CASSLGPRSSYEQYF
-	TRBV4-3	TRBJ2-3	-	TGCGCCAGCAGCCTAATACCAGGGGCAGATACGCAGTATTTT	CASSLIPGADTQYF
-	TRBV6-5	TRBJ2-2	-	TGTGCCAGCCTCTCCGCGGAGTTCACCGGGGAGCTGTTTTTT	CASLSAEFTGELFF
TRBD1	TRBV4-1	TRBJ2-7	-	TGCGCCAGCAGCCTCTCCGGGACAGGGATCTCCTACGAGCAGTACTTC	CASSLSGTGISYEQYF
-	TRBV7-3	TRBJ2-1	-	TGTGCCAGCAGCGTAAATCAATACAATGAGCAGTTCTTC	CASSVNQYNEQFF
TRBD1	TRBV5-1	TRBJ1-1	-	TGCGCCAGCAGCTTGACGACAGGGGCGGCGGGCAACACTGAAGCTTTCTTT	CASSLTTGAAGNTEAFF
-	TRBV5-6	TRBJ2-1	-	TGTGCCAGCAGCTTGGGCCTCCGGTACAATGAGCAGTTCTTC	CASSLGLRYNEQFF
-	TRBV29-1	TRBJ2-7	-	TGCAGCGTTGCTGTGGAGGGCTACGAGCAGTACTTC	CSVAVEGYEQYF
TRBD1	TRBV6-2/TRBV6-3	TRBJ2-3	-	TGTGCCAGCAGTTACCGGGTGACAGGGAAGATGCATACGCAGTATTTT	CASSYRVTGKMHTQYF
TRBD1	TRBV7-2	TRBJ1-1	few	TGTGCCAGCAGCTTCAGGGGGCGGACTGAAGCTTTCTTT	CASSFRGRTEAFF
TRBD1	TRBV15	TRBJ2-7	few	TGTGCCACCAGCAGAGATCAAGGGGGCGATTCCTACGAGCAGTACTTC	CATSRDQGGDSYEQYF
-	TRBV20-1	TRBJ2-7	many	TGCAGTGCTAGAGATCATGTCTACGAGCAGTACTTC	CSARDHVYEQYF
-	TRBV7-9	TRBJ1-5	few	TGTGCCAGCAGCCCCGCCAGTGGGACACACAGCAATCAGCCCCAGCATTTT	CASSPASGTHSNQPQHF